Below, one T cell receptor beta chain is given with its context. As yet, its antigen is unknown. Genomic DNA provided the template from which TCR beta VDJ and CDR3 profiles were obtained. A single record per CDR3 protein comes from TCRdb applying MiXCR to the reads. The data hold hundreds of thousands of distinct CDR3 sequences, with approximately 32% observed a single time. Patients picked for sequencing had shown CD8+CD57+ cell expansion detected by flow cytometry. The blood sampling took place in patients who had so far received no therapy. This entry belongs to a study of CD8+CD57+ T cells in acquired aplastic anemia. Study-level findings and limits: The CD8+ Simpson's diversity of patients and controls was not significantly different.

The V gene's germline CDR1 is SGHAT and CDR2 FQNNGV. V was trimmed by 3 bases and J by 4 bases, leaving 13 bases between them. The CDR3 has 15 residues. This TCR came from a human donor with aplastic anemia. The sample comprised sorted CD4+, CD8+, or CD8+CD57+ T cells (not recorded which) from PBMCs. This chain uses TRBV11-2 with TRBJ1-5; TRBD1 is a possible D gene (5 bases). CDR3 DNA: TGTGCCAGCAGCTTGGGGGAAAGGAGTAATCAGCCCCAGCATTTT. It yields the protein CASSLGERSNQPQHF.